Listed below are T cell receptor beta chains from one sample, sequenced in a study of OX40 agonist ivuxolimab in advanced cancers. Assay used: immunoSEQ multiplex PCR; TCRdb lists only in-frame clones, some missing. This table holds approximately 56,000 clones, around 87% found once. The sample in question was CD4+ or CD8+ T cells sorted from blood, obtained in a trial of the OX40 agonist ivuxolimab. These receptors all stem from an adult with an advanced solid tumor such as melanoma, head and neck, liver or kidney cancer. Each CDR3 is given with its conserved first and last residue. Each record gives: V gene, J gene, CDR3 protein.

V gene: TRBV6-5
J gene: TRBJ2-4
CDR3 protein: CASSFSGQHAKNIQYF

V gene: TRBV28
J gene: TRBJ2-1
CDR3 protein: CATRQDSYNEQFF

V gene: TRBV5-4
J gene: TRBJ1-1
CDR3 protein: CASSLGRGNTEAFF

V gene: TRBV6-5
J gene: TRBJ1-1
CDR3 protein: CASSYESGGGDTEAFF

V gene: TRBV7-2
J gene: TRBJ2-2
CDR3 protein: CASSLEGRSTGELFF

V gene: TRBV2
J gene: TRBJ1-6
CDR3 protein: CASRAGTGNSPLHF

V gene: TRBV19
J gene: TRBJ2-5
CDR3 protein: CASSKGLGGSGQETQYF

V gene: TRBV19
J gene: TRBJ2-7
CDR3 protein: CASARTSGYTSYEQYF

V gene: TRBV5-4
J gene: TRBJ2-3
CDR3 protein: CASTPGSVVDTQYF

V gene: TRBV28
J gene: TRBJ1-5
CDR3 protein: CASNRQPQHF

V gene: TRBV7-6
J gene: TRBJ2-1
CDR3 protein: CASSKDGTHYNEQFF

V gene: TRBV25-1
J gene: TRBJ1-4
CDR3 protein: CASSGSKTGKLFF

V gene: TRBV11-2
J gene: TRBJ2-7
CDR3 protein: CASSGDLRQAYEQYF

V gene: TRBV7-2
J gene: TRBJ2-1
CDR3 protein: CASSLGGRRYNEQFF

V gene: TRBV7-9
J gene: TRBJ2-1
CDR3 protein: CASSPEIGTSGSREQFF

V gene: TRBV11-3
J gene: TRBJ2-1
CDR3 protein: CASSLGGHSPGNEQFF

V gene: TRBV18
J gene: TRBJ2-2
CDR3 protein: CASSPRASGRESGELFF

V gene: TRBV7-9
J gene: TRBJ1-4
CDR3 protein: CASSLAVTANEKLFF

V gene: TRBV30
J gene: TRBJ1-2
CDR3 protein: CAWSVQGGEGYTF

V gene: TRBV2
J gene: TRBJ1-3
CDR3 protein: CASSERVGSGNTIYF

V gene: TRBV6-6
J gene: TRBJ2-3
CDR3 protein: CASKTPGLAGADTQYF

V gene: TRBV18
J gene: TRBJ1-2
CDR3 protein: CASSPKEVGYGYTF

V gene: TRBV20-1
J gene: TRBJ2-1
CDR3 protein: CSASGLREQFF

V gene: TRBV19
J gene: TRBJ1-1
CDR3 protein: CASVRQGLMNTEAFF

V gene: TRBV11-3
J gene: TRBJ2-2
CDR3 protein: CASSSRKTGELFF

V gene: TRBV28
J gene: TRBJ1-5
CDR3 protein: CASRTGTGGSQPQHF

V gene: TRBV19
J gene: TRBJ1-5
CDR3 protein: CASSIKVSNQPQHF

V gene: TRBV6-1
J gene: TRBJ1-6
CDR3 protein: CASSEDPGGRYSPLHF

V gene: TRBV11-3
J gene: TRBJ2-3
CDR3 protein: CASSLGRDTQYF